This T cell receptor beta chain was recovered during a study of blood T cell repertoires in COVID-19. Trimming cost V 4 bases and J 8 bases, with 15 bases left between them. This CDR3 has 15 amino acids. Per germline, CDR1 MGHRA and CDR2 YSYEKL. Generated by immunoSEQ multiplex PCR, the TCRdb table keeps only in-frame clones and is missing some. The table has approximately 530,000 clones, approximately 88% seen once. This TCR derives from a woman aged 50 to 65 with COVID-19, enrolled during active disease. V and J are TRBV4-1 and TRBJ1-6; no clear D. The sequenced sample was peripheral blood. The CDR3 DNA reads TGCGCCAGCAGCCGAGCCCCTCCGCCGGATTCACCCCTCCACTTT. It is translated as CASSRAPPPDSPLHF.